This T cell receptor beta chain was identified during a study of CD8+CD57+ T cells in acquired aplastic anemia. About the research overall: The average for DNA from sorted CD4+ and CD8+ cells was 3.2 ug. Study outcomes and limitations: Levels of CD8+ Simpson's diversity were not significantly distinct in patients versus controls. The same twenty-nine CD8+ CDR3 sequences occurred in patients and in controls.

This clonotype was recorded many times. Antigen unknown. Germline CDR1 and CDR2: MDHEN and SYDVKM. This CDR3 spans 14 amino acids. V was trimmed by 3 bases and J by 2 bases, leaving 11 bases between them. The template used for profiling TCR beta VDJ and CDR3 was genomic DNA. TCRdb ran MiXCR on the reads and lists one entry per CDR3 protein. The profile shows around 200,000 distinct CDR3 sequences, 61% of them singletons. The sequencing input was sorted CD4+, CD8+, or CD8+CD57+ T cells (not recorded which) from PBMCs. This rearrangement joins TRBV28 to TRBJ2-7; D is uncertain. The sequence was obtained from a human donor in good health. The CDR3 spells CASSFGLEAYEQYF. CDR3 in DNA: TGTGCCAGCAGTTTCGGGCTAGAAGCCTACGAGCAGTACTTC.